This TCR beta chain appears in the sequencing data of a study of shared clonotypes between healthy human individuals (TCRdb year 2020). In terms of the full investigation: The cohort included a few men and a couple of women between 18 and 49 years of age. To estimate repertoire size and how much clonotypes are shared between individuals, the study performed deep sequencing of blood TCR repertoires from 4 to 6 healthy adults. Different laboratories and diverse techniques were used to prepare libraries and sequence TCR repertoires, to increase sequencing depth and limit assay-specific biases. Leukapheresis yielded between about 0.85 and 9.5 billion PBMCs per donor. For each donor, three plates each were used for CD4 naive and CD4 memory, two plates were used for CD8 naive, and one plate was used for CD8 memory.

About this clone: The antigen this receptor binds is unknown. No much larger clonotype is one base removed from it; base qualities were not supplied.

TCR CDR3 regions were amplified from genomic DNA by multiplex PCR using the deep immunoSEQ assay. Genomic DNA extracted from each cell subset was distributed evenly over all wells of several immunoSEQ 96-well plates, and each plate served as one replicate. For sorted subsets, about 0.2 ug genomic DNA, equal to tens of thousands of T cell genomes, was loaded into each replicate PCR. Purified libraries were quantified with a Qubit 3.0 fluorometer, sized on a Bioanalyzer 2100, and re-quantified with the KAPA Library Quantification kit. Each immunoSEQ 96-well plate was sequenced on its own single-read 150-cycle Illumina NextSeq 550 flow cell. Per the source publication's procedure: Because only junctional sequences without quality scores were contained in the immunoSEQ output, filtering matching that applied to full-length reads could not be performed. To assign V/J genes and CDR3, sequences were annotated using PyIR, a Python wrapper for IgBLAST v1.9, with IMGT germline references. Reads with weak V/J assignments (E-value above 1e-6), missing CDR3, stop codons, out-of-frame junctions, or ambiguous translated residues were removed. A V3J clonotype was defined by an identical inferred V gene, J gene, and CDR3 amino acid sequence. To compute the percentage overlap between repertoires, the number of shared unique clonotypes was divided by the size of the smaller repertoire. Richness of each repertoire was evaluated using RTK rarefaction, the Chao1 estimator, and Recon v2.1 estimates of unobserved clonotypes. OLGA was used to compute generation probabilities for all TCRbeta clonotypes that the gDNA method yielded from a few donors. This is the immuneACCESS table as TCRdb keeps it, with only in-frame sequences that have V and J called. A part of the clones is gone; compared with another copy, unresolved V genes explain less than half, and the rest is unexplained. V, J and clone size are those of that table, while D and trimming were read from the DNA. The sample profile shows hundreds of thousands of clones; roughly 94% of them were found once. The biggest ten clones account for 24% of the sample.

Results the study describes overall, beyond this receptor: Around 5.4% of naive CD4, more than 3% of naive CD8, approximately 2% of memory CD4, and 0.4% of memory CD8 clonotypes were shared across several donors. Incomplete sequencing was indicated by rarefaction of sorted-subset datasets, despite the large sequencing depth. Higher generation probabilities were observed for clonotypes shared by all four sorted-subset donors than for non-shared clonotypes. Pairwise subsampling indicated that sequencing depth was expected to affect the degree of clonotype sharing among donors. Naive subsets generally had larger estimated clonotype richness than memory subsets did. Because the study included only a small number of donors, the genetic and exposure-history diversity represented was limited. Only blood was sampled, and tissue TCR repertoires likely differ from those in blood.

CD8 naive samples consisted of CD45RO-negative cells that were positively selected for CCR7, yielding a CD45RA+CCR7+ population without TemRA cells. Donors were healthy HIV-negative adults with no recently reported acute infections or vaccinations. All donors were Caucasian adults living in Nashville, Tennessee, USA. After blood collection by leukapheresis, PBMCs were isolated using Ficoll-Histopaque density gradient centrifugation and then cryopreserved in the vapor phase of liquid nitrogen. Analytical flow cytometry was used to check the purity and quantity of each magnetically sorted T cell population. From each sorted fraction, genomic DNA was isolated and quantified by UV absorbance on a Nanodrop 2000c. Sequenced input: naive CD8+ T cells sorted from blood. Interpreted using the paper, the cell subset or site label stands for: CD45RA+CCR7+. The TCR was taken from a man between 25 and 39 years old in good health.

Here is the DNA: TGTGCCAGCAGTGCGGAGGGGGACCTCTACGAGCAGTACTTC. Translated, this gives CASSAEGDLYEQYF. Here the chain combines TRBV25-1 and TRBJ2-7, with the D assignment possibly TRBD1 or TRBD2, given 6 matching bases for each. Including cysteine and phenylalanine, the CDR3 has 14 amino acids. Kept here is only the CDR3 DNA, which spans 42 bases and is read in frame from base 1. V and J are truncated by 4 bases and 3 bases respectively, leaving an intervening sequence of 13 bases. For CDR1 and CDR2, the germline V gene lists MGHDK and SYGVNS.